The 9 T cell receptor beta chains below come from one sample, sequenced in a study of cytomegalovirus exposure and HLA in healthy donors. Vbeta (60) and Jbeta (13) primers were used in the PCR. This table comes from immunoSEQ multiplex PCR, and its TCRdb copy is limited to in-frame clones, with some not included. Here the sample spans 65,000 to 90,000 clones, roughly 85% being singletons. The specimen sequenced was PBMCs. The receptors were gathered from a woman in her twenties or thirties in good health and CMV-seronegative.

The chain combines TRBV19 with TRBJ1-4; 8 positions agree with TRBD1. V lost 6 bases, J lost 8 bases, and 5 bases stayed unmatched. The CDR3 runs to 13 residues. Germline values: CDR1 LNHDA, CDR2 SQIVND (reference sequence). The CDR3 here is CASRRTGNEKLFF. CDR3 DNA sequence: TGTGCCAGTAGGCGGACAGGGAACGAAAAACTGTTTTTT. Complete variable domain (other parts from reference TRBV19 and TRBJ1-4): DGGITQSPKYLFRKEGQNVTLSCEQNLNHDAMYWYRQDPGQGLRLIYYSQIVNDFQKGDIAEGYSVSREKKESFPLTVTSAQKNPTAFYLCASRRTGNEKLFFGSGTQLSVL.

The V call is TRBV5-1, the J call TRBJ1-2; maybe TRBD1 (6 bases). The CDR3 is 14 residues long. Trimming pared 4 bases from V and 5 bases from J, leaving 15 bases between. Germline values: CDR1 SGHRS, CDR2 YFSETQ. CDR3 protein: CASSTVDSLYGYTF. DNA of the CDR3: TGCGCCAGCAGCACGGTGGACAGTCTATATGGCTACACCTTC.

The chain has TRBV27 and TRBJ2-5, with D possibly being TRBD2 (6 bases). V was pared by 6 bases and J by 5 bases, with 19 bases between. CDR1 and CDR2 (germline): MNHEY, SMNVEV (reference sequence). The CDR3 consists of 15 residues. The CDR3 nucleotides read TGTGCCAGCAGCCCTTTGGAGGGCCCCAGGGAGACCCAGTACTTC. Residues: CASSPLEGPRETQYF.

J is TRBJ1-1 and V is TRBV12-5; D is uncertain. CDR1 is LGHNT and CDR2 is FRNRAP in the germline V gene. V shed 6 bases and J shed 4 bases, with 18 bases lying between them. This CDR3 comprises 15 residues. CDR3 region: CASGIGGLGSTEAFF. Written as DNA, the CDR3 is TGTGCTAGTGGCATTGGAGGGTTGGGGAGCACTGAAGCTTTCTTT. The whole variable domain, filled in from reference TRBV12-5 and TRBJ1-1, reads DARVTQTPRHKVTEMGQEVTMRCQPILGHNTVFWYRQTMMQGLELLAYFRNRAPLDDSGMPKDRFSAEMPDATLATLKIQPSEPRDSAVYFCASGIGGLGSTEAFFGQGTRLTVV.

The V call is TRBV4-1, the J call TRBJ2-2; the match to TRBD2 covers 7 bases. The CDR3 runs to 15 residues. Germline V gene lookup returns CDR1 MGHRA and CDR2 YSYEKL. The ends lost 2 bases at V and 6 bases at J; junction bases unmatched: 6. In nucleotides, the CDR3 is TGCGCCAGCAGCCAACCCCGGGGAGGGGCCGGGGAGCTGTTTTTT. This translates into CASSQPRGGAGELFF.

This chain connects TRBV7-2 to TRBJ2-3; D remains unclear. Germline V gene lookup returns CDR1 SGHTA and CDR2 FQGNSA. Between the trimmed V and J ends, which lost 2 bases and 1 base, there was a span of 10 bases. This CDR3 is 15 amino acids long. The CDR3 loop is CASSLRPARTDTQYF. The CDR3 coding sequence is TGTGCCAGCAGCTTACGTCCAGCGCGCACAGATACGCAGTATTTT.

The CDR3 region is CASSPRTSGRAEETQYF. The CDR3 region has the DNA TGTGCCAGTAGTCCCCGGACTAGCGGGAGGGCCGAAGAGACCCAGTACTTC. The chain has TRBV19 and TRBJ2-5, with 15 bases matching TRBD2. The ends lost 5 bases at V and 3 bases at J; junction bases unmatched: 7. Looked up from germline, CDR1 is LNHDA and CDR2 is SQIVND (reference sequence). The CDR3 runs 17 residues.

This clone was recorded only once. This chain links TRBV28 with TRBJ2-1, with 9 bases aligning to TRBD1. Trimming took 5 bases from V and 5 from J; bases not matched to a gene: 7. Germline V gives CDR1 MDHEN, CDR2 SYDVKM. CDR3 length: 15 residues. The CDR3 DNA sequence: TGTGCCAGCAGTACCGCCGGGACAGGGAACAATGAGCAGTTCTTC. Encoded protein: CASSTAGTGNNEQFF.

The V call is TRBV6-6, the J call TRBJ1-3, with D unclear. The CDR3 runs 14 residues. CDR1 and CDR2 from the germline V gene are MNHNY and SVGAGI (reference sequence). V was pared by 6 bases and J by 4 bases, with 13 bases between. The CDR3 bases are TGTGCCAGCAGGGGCCCCGGCGAAGGAAACACCATATATTTT. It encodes CASRGPGEGNTIYF.